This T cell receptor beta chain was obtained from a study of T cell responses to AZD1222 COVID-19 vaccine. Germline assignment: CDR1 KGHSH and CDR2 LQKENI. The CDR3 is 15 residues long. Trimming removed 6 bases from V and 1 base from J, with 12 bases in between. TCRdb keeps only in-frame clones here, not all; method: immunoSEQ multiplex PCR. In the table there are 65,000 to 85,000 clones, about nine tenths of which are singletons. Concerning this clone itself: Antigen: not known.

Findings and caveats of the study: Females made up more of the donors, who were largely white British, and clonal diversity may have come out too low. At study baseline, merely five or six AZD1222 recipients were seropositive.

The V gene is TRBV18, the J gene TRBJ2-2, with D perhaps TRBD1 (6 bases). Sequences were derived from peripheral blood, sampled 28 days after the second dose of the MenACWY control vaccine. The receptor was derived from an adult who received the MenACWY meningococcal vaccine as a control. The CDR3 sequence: CASSPQQGNTGELFF. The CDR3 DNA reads TGTGCCAGCTCTCCGCAACAGGGGAACACCGGGGAGCTGTTTTTT.